This TCR beta chain originates from a study of blood T cell repertoires in COVID-19 (dated by TCRdb to the early 2020s). Study-wide context: The collaborator samples originated in the United States, Italy and Spain and spanned the acute and convalescent phases of COVID-19. The dataset comprised deeply sampled blood TCRbeta repertoires from subjects exposed to, actively infected with, or recovered from COVID-19. A de-identified subject ID, COVID-19 status, age in years and sex were almost always included in the sample metadata. Where available, HLA class I and class II types were taken from metadata supplied by the sample provider and were not determined by assay-based typing. The prospective study material was composed of cDNA or gDNA derived from T cells, B-cell-depleted T cells, or PBMCs. The repertoires were released in a freely available public database meant as a resource for research on the immune response to SARS-CoV-2. The samples were drawn from the first 160 participants of the ongoing ImmuneRACE study and from 1,254 subjects provided by 6 global collaborators.

Beyond this particular receptor, the publication reports: How much clinical and demographic metadata was included differed by source and by participant, and the metadata was provided uncurated.

TCRbeta CDR3 regions were amplified from genomic DNA by means of the immunoSEQ Assay, a bias-controlled multiplex PCR. On the study's bioinformatics: Nucleated cell counts per sample were estimated from amplification of reference gene primers within the assay. Sequence reads were collapsed and filtered to measure the absolute abundance of every unique TCRbeta CDR3 rearrangement. For each sample, productive Simpson clonality was calculated as the square root of Simpson's diversity index across productive rearrangements. Not all clones reach the TCRdb copy of this immuneACCESS table, which keeps in-frame sequences only. Checked studies attribute under half of the gap to unresolved V genes and leave the rest unexplained. The V and J calls and clone size were taken over from that table, and D and trimming were inferred from the DNA. This sample gives 65,000 to 90,000 clones in total; 88% of them show up just once. The ten largest clones add up to roughly 5% of the sample.

A note on this clone: The target of this receptor is not known. No quality values exist for individual bases; no much larger clone is one base distant.

The cysteine opens and the phenylalanine closes a CDR3 of 13 amino acids. Only the CDR3 portion is preserved as DNA: 39 bases, with reading frame beginning at the first base. V was cut back by 6 bases and J by 0 bases, leaving a gap of 8 bases between them. Whole blood was collected in K2EDTA tubes by collaborating institutions according to the institutions' own protocols. For TCRbeta analysis, collaborators shipped samples as frozen whole blood, isolated PBMCs, or DNA extracted from either of those sample types. Recombination linked TRBV12-3 or TRBV12-4 to TRBJ1-2; no D gene can be assigned with confidence. This clonotype was sampled from a human donor in a cohort sampled during active COVID-19. Sequenced: peripheral blood. The nucleotides read TGTGCCAGCAGCCAGATTTCTAACTATGGCTACACCTTC. This yields the protein CASSQISNYGYTF.